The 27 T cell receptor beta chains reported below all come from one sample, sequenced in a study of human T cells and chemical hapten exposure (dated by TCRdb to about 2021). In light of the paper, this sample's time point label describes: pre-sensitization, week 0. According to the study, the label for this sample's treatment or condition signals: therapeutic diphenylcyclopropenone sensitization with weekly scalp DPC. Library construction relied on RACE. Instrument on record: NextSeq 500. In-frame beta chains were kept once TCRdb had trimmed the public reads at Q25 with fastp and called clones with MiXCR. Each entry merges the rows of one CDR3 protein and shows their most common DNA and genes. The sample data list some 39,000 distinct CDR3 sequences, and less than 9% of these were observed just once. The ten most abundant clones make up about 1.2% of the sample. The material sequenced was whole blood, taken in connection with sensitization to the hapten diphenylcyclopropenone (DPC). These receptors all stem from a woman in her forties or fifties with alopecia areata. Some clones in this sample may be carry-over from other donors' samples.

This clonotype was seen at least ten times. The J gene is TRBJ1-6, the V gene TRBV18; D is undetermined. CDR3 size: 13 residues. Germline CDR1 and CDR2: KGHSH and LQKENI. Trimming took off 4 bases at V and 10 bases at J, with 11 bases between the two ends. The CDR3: CASSLDPHSPLHF. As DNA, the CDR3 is TGTGCCAGCTCACTAGACCCTCACTCACCCCTCCACTTT. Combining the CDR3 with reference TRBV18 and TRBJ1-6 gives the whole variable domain NAGVMQNPRHLVRRRGQEARLRCSPMKGHSHVYWYRQLPEEGLKFMVYLQKENIIDESGMPKERFSAEFPKEGPSILRIQQVVRGDSAAYFCASSLDPHSPLHFGNGTRLTVT.

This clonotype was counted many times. CDR3 amino acids: CASSLAGQGRGMQFF. In DNA form, the CDR3 reads TGTGCCAGCAGTTTGGCGGGACAGGGCCGAGGGATGCAGTTCTTC. This chain links TRBV12-3 or TRBV12-4 with TRBJ2-1; 9 nucleotides align to TRBD1. V lost 3 bases to trimming and J lost 12 bases; unmatched junction nucleotides: 12. CDR3 length: 15 amino acids.

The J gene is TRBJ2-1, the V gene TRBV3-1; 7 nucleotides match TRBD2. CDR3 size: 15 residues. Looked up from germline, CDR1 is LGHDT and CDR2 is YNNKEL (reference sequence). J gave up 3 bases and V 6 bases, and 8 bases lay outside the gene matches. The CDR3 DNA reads TGTGCCAGCAGTCCCAGCGGGATGAGCTACAATGAGCAGTTCTTC. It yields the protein CASSPSGMSYNEQFF.

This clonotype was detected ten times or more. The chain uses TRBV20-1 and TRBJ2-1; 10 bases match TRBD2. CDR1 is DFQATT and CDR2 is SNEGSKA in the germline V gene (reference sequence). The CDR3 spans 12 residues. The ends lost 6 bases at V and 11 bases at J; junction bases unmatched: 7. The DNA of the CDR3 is TGCAGTGCACCTAGCGGGAGCCCCCAGCAGTTCTTC. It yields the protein CSAPSGSPQQFF.

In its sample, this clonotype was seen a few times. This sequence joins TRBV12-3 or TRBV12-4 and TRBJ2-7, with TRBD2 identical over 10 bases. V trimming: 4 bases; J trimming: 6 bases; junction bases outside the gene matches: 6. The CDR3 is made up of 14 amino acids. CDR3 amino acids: CASSSSSGRSEQYF. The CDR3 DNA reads TGTGCCAGCAGTTCCTCTAGCGGGAGAAGCGAGCAGTACTTC.

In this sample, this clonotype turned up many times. CDR3 residues: CASRALRELFF. The CDR3 DNA reads TGTGCCAGCAGGGCCCTGCGGGAGCTGTTTTTT. The chain employs TRBV6-5 and TRBJ2-2, with D hard to call. The germline V and J ends were trimmed by 6 bases and 9 bases, with 8 bases remaining between them. CDR1 MNHEY and CDR2 SVGAGI come from the germline V gene. The CDR3 loop spans 11 amino acids.

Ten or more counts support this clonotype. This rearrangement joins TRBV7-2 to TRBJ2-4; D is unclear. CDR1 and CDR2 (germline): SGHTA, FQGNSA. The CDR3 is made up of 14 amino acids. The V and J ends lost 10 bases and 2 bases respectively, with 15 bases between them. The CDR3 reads CATESRATKNIQYF. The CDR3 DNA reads TGTGCCACCGAGTCCCGGGCGACCAAAAACATTCAGTACTTC.

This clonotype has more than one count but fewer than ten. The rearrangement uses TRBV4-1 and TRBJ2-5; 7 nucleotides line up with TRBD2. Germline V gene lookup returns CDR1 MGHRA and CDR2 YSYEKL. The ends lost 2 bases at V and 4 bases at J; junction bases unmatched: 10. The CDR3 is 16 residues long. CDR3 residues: CASSQSEGRASETQYF. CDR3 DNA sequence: TGCGCCAGCAGCCAATCCGAGGGGAGGGCCTCAGAGACCCAGTACTTC.

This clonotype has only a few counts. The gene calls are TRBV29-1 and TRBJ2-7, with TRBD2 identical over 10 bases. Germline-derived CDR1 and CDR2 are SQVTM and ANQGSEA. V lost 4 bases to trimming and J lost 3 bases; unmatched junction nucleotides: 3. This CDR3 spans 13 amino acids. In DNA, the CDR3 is TGCAGCGTTGGGACTAGCGGAAACTACGAGCAGTACTTC. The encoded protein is CSVGTSGNYEQYF.

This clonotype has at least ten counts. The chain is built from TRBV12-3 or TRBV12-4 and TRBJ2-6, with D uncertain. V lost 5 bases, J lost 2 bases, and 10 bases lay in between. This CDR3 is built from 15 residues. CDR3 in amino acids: CASSVWAAGANVLTF. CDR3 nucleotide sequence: TGTGCCAGCAGTGTCTGGGCTGCTGGGGCCAACGTCCTGACTTTC.

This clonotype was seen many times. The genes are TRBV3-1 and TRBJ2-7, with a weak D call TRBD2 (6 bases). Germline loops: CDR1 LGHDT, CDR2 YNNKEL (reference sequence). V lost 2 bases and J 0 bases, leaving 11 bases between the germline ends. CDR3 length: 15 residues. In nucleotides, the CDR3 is TGTGCCAGCAGCCAACCAGGGACTCACTCCTACGAGCAGTACTTC. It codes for CASSQPGTHSYEQYF.

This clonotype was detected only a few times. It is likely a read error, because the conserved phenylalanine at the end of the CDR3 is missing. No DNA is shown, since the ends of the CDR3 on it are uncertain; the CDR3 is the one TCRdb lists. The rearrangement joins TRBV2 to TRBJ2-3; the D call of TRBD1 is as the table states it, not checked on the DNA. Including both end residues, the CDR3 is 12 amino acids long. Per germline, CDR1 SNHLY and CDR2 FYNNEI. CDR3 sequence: CASSVNPGQGAG.

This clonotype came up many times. CDR3 bases: TGTGCCAGCAGCATATCCGGGACCATCAATGAGCAGTTCTTC. Its translation is CASSISGTINEQFF. V and J are TRBV7-6 and TRBJ2-1; either TRBD1 or TRBD2 may fit D (5 bases each). CDR1 and CDR2 from the germline V gene are SGHVS and FNYEAQ. This CDR3 has 14 amino acids. V lost 5 bases, J lost 6 bases, and 14 bases lay in between.

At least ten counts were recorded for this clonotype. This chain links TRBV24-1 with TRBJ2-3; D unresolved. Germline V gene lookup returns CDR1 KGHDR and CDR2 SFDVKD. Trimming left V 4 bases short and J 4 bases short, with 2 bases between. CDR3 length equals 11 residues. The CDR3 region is CATSEADTQYF. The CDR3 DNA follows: TGTGCCACCAGTGAGGCAGATACGCAGTATTTT.

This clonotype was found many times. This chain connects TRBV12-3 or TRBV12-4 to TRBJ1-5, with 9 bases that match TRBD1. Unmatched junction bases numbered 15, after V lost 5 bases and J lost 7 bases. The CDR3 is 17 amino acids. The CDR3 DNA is TGTGCCAGCAGTAGAAGCCTGGGACAGGGCGTATCGCAGCCCCAGCATTTT. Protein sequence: CASSRSLGQGVSQPQHF.

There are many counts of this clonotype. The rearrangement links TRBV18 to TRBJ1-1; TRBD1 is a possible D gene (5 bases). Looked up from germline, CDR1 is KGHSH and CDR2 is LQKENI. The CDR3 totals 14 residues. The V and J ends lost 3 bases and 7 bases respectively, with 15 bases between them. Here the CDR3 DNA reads TGTGCCAGCTCACCGGGAGCAGGGCAACTTGAAGCTTTCTTT. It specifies CASSPGAGQLEAFF.

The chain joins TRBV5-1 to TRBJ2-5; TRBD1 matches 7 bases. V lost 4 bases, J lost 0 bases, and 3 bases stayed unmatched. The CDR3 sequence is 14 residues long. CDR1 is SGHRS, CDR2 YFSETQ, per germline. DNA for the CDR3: TGCGCCAGCAGCCCGGGACAGTACCAAGAGACCCAGTACTTC. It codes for CASSPGQYQETQYF.

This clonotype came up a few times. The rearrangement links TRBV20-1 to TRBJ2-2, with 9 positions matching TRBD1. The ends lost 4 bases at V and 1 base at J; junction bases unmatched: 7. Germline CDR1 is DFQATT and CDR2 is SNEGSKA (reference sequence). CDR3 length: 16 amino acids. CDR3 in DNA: TGCAGTGCTACCCGCAGGGACAGGGTGAACACCGGGGAGCTGTTTTTT. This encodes CSATRRDRVNTGELFF.

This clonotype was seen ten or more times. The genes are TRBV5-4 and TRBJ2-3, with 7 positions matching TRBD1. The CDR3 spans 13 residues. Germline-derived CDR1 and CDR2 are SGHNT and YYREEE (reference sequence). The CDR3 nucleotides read TGTGCTATTGGAAGGACAGGCCAAGATACGCAGTATTTT. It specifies CAIGRTGQDTQYF.

The chain's CDR3 is CASSNTDTQYF. CDR3 in DNA: TGTGCCAGCAGCAACACAGATACGCAGTATTTT. The genes are TRBV6-2 or TRBV6-3 and TRBJ2-3; D is unclear. Germline V gene data show CDR1 as MNHEY and CDR2 as SVGEGT. This CDR3 comprises 11 residues. Trimming left V 6 bases short and J 2 bases short, with 3 bases between.

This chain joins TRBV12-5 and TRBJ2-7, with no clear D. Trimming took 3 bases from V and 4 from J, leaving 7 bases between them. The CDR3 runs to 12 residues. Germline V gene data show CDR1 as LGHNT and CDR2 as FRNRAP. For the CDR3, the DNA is TGTGCTAGTGGTTTATCCCTTTACGAGCAGTACTTC. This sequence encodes CASGLSLYEQYF.

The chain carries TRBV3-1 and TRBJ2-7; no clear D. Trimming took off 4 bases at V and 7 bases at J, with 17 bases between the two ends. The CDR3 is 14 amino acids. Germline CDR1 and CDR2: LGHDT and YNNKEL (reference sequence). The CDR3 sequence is CASSRSRGLKEQYF. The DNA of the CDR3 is TGTGCCAGCAGCCGCTCTAGAGGCCTCAAGGAGCAGTACTTC.

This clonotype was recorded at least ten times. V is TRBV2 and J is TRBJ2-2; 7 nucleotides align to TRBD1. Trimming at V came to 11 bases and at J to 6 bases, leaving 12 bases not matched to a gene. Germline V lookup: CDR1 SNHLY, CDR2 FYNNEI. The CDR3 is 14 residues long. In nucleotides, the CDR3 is TGTGCCGGAGGCCTCCTAGGGGGCCCCGGGGAGCTGTTTTTT. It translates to CAGGLLGGPGELFF.

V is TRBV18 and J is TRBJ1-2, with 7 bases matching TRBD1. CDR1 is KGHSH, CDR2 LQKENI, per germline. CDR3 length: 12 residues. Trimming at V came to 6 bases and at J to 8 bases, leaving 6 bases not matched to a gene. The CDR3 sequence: CASSRDSEGYTF. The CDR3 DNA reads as TGTGCCAGCTCTCGGGACAGCGAGGGCTACACCTTC.

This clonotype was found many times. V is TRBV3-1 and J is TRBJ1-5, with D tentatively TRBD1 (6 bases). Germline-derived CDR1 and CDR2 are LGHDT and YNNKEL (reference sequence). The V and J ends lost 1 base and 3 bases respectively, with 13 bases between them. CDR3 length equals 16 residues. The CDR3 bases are TGTGCCAGCAGCCAAGGAGGGGGTCGGCTCAATCAGCCCCAGCATTTT. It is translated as CASSQGGGRLNQPQHF.

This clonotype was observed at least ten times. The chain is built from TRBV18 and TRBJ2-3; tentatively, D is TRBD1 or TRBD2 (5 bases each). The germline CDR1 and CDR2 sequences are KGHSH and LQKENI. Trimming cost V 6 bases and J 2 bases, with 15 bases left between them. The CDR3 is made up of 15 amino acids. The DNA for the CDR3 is TGTGCCAGCTCGCCCGGGACCCGCACCACAGATACGCAGTATTTT. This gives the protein CASSPGTRTTDTQYF.

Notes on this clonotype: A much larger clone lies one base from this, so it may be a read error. CDR3 protein: CVSSPASGGAGELFF. In nucleotides, the CDR3 is TGTGTCAGCAGTCCGGCCAGCGGAGGAGCCGGGGAGCTGTTTTTT. The chain recombines TRBV6-1 with TRBJ2-2, with D possibly being TRBD2 (5 bases). The CDR3 loop spans 15 amino acids. Germline lookup yields CDR1 MNHNS and CDR2 SASEGT.